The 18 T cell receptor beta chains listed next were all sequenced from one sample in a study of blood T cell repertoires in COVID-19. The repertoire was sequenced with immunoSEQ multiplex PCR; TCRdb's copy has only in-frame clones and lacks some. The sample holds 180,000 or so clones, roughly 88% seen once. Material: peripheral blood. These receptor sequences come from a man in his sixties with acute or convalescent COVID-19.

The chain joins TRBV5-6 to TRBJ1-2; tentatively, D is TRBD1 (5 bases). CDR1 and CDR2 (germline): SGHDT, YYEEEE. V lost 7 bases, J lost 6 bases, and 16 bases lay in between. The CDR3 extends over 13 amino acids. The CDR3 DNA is TGTGCCAGCCTAAGGGGCCTGACAGATGGCTACACCTTC. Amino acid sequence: CASLRGLTDGYTF. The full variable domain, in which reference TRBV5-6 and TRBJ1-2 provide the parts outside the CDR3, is DAGVTQSPTHLIKTRGQQVTLRCSPKSGHDTVSWYQQALGQGPQFIFQYYEEEERQRGNFPDRFSGHQFPNYSSELNVNALLLGDSALYLCASLRGLTDGYTFGSGTRLTVV.

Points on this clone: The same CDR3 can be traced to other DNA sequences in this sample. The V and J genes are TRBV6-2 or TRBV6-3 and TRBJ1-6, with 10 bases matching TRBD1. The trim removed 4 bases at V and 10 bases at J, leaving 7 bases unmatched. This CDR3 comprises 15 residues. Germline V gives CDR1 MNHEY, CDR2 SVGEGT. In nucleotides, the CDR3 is TGTGCCAGCAGTTCCGGACAGGGGGTCTCCTCACCCCTCCACTTT. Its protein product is CASSSGQGVSSPLHF.

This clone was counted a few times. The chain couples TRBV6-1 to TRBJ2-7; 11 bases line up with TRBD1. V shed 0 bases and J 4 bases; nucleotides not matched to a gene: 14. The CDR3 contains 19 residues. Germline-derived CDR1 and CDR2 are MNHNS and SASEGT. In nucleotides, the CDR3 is TGTGCCAGCAGTGAAGCCGGACAGGGGGCCGGCTCCTACTTTTACGAGCAGTACTTC. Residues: CASSEAGQGAGSYFYEQYF.

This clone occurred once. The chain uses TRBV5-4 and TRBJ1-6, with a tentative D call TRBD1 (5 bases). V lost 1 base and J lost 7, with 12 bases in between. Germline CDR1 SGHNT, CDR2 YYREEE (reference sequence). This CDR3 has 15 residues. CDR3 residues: CASSLWTSSNSPLHF. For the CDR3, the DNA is TGTGCCAGCAGCTTGTGGACATCCTCAAATTCACCCCTCCACTTT.

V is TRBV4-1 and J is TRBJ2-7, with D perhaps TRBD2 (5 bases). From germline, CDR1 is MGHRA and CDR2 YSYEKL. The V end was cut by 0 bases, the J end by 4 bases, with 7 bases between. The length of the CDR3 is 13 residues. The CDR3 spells CASSQDAGYEQYF. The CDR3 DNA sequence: TGCGCCAGCAGCCAAGATGCGGGTTACGAGCAGTACTTC.

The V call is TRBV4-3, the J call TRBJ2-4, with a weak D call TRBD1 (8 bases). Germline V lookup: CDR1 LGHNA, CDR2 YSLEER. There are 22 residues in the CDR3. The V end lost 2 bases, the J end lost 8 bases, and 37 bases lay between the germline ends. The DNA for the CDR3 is TGCGCCAGCAGCCAAAAAAGTGCGGGACAGGTTTTTTCTAGCGGAGGAGCGGACATTCAGTACTTC. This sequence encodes CASSQKSAGQVFSSGGADIQYF.

The CDR3 nucleotides are TGTGCCAGCAGCCCACGGGCCCGGGACACTGGAAACACCATATATTTT. Its protein is CASSPRARDTGNTIYF. The rearrangement links TRBV7-8 to TRBJ1-3, with D perhaps TRBD1 (6 bases). CDR3 length equals 16 residues. In germline, CDR1 is SGHVS, CDR2 FQNEAQ. V shed 5 bases and J shed 2 bases, with 16 bases lying between them.

The CDR3: CASSKKQGGRETQYF. Written as DNA, the CDR3 is TGTGCCAGCAGCAAGAAACAGGGGGGGAGGGAGACCCAGTACTTC. This sequence joins TRBV7-2 and TRBJ2-5, with a tentative D call TRBD1 (8 bases). V shed 5 bases and J shed 5 bases, with 18 bases lying between them. CDR1 is SGHTA and CDR2 is FQGNSA in the germline V gene. The CDR3 has 15 amino acids.

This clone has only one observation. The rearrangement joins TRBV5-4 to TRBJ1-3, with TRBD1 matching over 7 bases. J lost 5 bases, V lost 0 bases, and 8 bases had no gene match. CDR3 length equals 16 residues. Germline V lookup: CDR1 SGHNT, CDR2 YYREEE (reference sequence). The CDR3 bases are TGTGCCAGCAGCTTGGCCGGAGGGGACAGCCGAAACACCATATATTTT. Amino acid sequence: CASSLAGGDSRNTIYF.

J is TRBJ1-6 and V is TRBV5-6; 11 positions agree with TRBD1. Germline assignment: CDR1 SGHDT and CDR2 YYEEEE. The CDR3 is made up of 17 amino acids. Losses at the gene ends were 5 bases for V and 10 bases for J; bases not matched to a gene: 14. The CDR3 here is CASSSPGTGGGGSPLHF. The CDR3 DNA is TGTGCCAGCAGTTCCCCCGGGACAGGGGGAGGCGGGTCACCCCTCCACTTT. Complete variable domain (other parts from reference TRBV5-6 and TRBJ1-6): DAGVTQSPTHLIKTRGQQVTLRCSPKSGHDTVSWYQQALGQGPQFIFQYYEEEERQRGNFPDRFSGHQFPNYSSELNVNALLLGDSALYLCASSSPGTGGGGSPLHFGNGTRLTVT.

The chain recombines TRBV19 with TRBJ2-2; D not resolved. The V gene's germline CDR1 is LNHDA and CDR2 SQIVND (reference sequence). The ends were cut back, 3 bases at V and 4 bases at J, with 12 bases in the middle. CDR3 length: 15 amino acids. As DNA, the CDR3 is TGTGCCAGTAGTATCTCGCCCCGAGGCACCGGGGAGCTGTTTTTT. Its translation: CASSISPRGTGELFF.

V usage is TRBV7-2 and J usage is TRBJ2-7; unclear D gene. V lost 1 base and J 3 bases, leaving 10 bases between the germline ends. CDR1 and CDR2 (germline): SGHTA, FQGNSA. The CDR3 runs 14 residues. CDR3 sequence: CASSLVLGHYEQYF. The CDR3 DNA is TGTGCCAGCAGCTTAGTTTTGGGCCACTACGAGCAGTACTTC.

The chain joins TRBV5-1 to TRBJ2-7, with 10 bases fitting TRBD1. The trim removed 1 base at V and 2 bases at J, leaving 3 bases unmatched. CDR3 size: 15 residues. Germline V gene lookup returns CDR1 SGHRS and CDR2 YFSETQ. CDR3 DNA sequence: TGCGCCAGCAGCTTGTTGGGACAGGGGACCTACGAGCAGTACTTC. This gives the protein CASSLLGQGTYEQYF.

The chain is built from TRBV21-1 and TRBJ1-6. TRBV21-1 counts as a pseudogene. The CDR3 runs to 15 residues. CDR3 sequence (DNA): TGTGCCAGCAGCAATGAGGAGGGAATGGGGTCACCCCTCCACTTT. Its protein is CASSNEEGMGSPLHF.

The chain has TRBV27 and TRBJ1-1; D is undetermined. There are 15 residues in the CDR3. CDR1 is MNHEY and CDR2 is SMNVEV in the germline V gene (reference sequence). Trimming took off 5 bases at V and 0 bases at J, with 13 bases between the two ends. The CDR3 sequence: CASSPTGGMNTEAFF. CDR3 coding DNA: TGTGCCAGCAGTCCGACTGGTGGAATGAACACTGAAGCTTTCTTT.

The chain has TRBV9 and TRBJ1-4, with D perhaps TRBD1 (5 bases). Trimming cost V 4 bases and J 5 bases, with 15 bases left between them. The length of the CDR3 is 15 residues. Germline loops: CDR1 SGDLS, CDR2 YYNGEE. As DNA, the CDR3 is TGTGCCAGCAGCTCGTCCCAGGGAAGCAATGAAAAACTGTTTTTT. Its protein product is CASSSSQGSNEKLFF. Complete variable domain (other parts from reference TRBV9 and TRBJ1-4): DSGVTQTPKHLITATGQRVTLRCSPRSGDLSVYWYQQSLDQGLQFLIQYYNGEERAKGNILERFSAQQFPDLHSELNLSSLELGDSALYFCASSSSQGSNEKLFFGSGTQLSVL.

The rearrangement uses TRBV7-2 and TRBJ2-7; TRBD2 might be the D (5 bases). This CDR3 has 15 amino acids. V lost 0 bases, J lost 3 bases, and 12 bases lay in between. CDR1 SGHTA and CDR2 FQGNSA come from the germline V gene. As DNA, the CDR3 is TGTGCCAGCAGCTTAGCGTTGGGAGCGGACTACGAGCAGTACTTC. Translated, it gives CASSLALGADYEQYF.

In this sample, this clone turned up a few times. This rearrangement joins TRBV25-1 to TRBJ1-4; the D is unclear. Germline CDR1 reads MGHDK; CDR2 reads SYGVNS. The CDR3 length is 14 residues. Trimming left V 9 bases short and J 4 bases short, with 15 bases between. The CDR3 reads CASAVAGFNEKLFF. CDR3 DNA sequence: TGTGCCAGTGCGGTGGCGGGATTTAATGAAAAACTGTTTTTT.